The 25 T cell receptor beta chains below all came from one sample that was sequenced in a study of blood T cell repertoires in COVID-19 (TCRdb year 2020). Receptors were amplified or captured by the immunoSEQ multiplex PCR assay. TCRdb holds this immuneACCESS table with in-frame rearrangements only. Some clones are missing; in checked studies, unresolved V genes explain under half, and the rest has no known cause. The sample has under 200,000 clones on record, around 83% of them singletons. Approximately 18% of the sample rests with the top ten. Sequencing used peripheral blood. Receptor source: a woman in her 70s who had recovered from COVID-19.

This sequence joins TRBV3-1 (or the pseudogene TRBV3-2) and TRBJ1-3; TRBD1 matches at 8 bases. J lost 3 bases, V lost 11 bases, and 3 bases had no gene match. CDR3 length equals 12 residues. The V gene's germline CDR1 is LGHDT and CDR2 YNNKEL (reference sequence). The CDR3 loop is CASRGLGNTIYF. DNA for the CDR3: TGTGCCTCCAGGGGGCTTGGAAACACCATATATTTT.

The chain has TRBV3-1 (or the pseudogene TRBV3-2) and TRBJ1-1; a possible D gene is TRBD1 (5 bases). Germline CDR1 is LGHDT and CDR2 is YNNKEL (reference sequence). V lost 3 bases and J 6 bases, leaving 14 bases between the germline ends. This CDR3 has 14 residues. This CDR3 reads CASSQGPQGAEAFF. CDR3 nucleotide sequence: TGTGCCAGCAGCCAGGGGCCCCAGGGTGCTGAAGCTTTCTTT.

This clone showed up many times. The gene calls are TRBV2 and TRBJ2-1, with TRBD2 as a possible D gene (6 bases). CDR1 is SNHLY, CDR2 FYNNEI, per germline. The CDR3 sequence is 13 residues long. V lost 2 bases and J lost 8, with 10 bases in between. The CDR3: CASSERRGDEQFF. In DNA form, the CDR3 reads TGTGCCAGCAGTGAAAGGCGGGGAGATGAGCAGTTCTTC.

This sequence joins TRBV10-3 and TRBJ1-2, with 9 bases fitting TRBD1. Looked up from germline, CDR1 is ENHRY and CDR2 is SYGVKD. The CDR3 length is 14 residues. Trimming at V came to 7 bases and at J to 8 bases, leaving 11 bases not matched to a gene. The CDR3 here is CAITMGQGLGGYTF. The CDR3 region has the DNA TGTGCCATCACCATGGGACAGGGCCTGGGAGGCTACACCTTC.

The chain combines TRBV28 with TRBJ1-2; no definite D call. Germline V gives CDR1 MDHEN, CDR2 SYDVKM. This CDR3 is 12 amino acids long. V dropped 2 bases and J dropped 5 bases, with 6 bases sitting between them. CDR3 DNA sequence: TGTGCCAGCAGTTTAAGGAGGTATGGCTACACCTTC. This translates into CASSLRRYGYTF.

V usage is TRBV10-1 and J usage is TRBJ2-7; D perhaps matches TRBD1 (5 bases). Trimming shortened V by 2 bases and J by 4 bases, and 6 bases separated the two germline ends. The CDR3 loop spans 12 amino acids. Germline-derived CDR1 and CDR2 are WNHNN and SYGVQD (reference sequence). The CDR3 region is CASSEAGYEQYF. The CDR3 coding sequence is TGCGCCAGCAGTGAGGCAGGGTACGAGCAGTACTTC.

The chain links TRBV4-3 to TRBJ2-5; D is perhaps TRBD2 (6 bases). CDR3 length: 13 amino acids. Trimming shortened V by 8 bases and J by 5 bases, and 15 bases separated the two germline ends. Germline V gene data show CDR1 as LGHNA and CDR2 as YSLEER. The CDR3 DNA follows: TGCGCCAGCGGCCCCGCCGCGGGGGAGACCCAGTACTTC. Translating it yields CASGPAAGETQYF.

The chain recombines TRBV4-2 with TRBJ1-2, with D perhaps matching TRBD1 (5 bases). V was pared by 0 bases and J by 2 bases, with 16 bases between. This CDR3 comprises 17 residues. CDR1 LGHNA and CDR2 YNFKEQ come from the germline V gene. DNA of the CDR3: TGTGCCAGCAGCCAAGATTTAGGACAACGGGGGAACTATGGCTACACCTTC. Translation gives CASSQDLGQRGNYGYTF.

The chain is built from TRBV5-1 and TRBJ1-1; D unclear. Germline V gene data show CDR1 as SGHRS and CDR2 as YFSETQ. The CDR3 runs 14 residues. Between the trimmed V and J ends, which lost 2 bases and 7 bases, there was a span of 15 bases. The DNA for the CDR3 is TGCGCCAGCAGCTTCGAGGTGTCTATGGATGAAGCTTTCTTT. As protein: CASSFEVSMDEAFF.

The chain is built from TRBV29-1 and TRBJ1-4, with D possibly being TRBD1 (5 bases). Germline loops: CDR1 SQVTM, CDR2 ANQGSEA. Trimming pared 3 bases from V and 8 bases from J, leaving 13 bases between. The CDR3 covers 13 residues. This CDR3 is CSVEGQGREKLFF. For the CDR3, the DNA is TGCAGCGTTGAGGGGCAGGGCCGCGAAAAACTGTTTTTT.

This clone came up once. This sequence joins TRBV3-1 (or the pseudogene TRBV3-2) and TRBJ2-7; 10 bases are shared with TRBD2. The CDR3 is 14 amino acids. Germline V gene data show CDR1 as LGHDT and CDR2 as YNNKEL (reference sequence). The junction had 5 bases not matched to a gene; V was cut back by 4 bases and J by 5 bases. The CDR3 loop reads CASSRLAGENEQYF. CDR3 coding DNA: TGTGCCAGCAGCCGCCTAGCGGGAGAGAACGAGCAGTACTTC.

This clone was observed a single time. The chain carries TRBV28 and TRBJ1-1; no firm D call. Germline V lookup: CDR1 MDHEN, CDR2 SYDVKM. The CDR3 covers 14 residues. V gave up 0 bases and J gave up 1 base, with 6 bases separating them. The chain's CDR3 is CASSLWAENTEAFF. In DNA form, the CDR3 reads TGTGCCAGCAGTTTATGGGCGGAGAACACTGAAGCTTTCTTT.

V usage is TRBV18 and J usage is TRBJ1-5, with 9 bases matching TRBD1. Trimming cost V 3 bases and J 5 bases; bases outside gene matches: 5. Germline loops: CDR1 KGHSH, CDR2 LQKENI. The CDR3 consists of 15 residues. CDR3 DNA: TGTGCCAGCTCACCCGGGACAGGGCGAGATCAGCCCCAGCATTTT. It codes for CASSPGTGRDQPQHF.

V gene TRBV2 combines with J gene TRBJ1-6; 7 nucleotides agree with TRBD1. The J segment lost 8 bases and the V segment lost 4 bases, leaving 8 bases of the junction unmatched. The CDR3 contains 15 residues. Germline CDR1 is SNHLY and CDR2 is FYNNEI. The CDR3, as DNA: TGTGCCAGCAGTGTTGAGGGGGCGCGGGATTCACCCCTCCACTTT. Protein: CASSVEGARDSPLHF.

DNA of the CDR3: TGTGCCAGTAGTCCCCCCCAAGCGGGGCCCAATGAGCAGTTCTTC. Its protein product is CASSPPQAGPNEQFF. The chain links TRBV19 to TRBJ2-1; TRBD2 matches 7 bases. V gave up 5 bases and J gave up 6 bases; unmatched junction bases: 10. CDR3 length: 15 amino acids. Per the germline V gene, CDR1 is LNHDA and CDR2 is SQIVND (reference sequence).

CDR3 sequence: CASSKSRGTEAFF. The CDR3, as DNA: TGTGCCAGCAGCAAAAGTAGAGGGACTGAAGCTTTCTTT. The chain is built from TRBV3-1 (or the pseudogene TRBV3-2) and TRBJ1-1; no definite D call. V lost 5 bases and J lost 5, with 12 bases in between. CDR1 is LGHDT and CDR2 is YNNKEL in the germline V gene (reference sequence). This CDR3 spans 13 amino acids.

CDR3 loop: CASSLGQASTDTQYF. The CDR3 DNA follows: TGTGCCAGCAGCTTGGGGCAGGCTAGCACAGATACGCAGTATTTT. The chain is built from TRBV5-6 and TRBJ2-3; D not resolved. With 0 bases removed from V and 0 bases from J, the gap between germline ends came to 8 bases. Per the germline V gene, CDR1 is SGHDT and CDR2 is YYEEEE. The CDR3 is 15 residues long.

This chain connects TRBV27 to TRBJ2-2; D possibly corresponds to TRBD2 (6 bases). Germline V gene lookup returns CDR1 MNHEY and CDR2 SMNVEV (reference sequence). V was pared by 1 base and J by 3 bases, with 21 bases between. The CDR3 is 19 amino acids. CDR3 sequence (DNA): TGTGCCAGCAGTTTATTGGGGTGGATCGGGAGTGAGGACACCGGGGAGCTGTTTTTT. Protein product: CASSLLGWIGSEDTGELFF.

J is TRBJ2-1 and V is TRBV13; no reliable D call. CDR1 is PRHDT and CDR2 is FYEKMQ in the germline V gene (reference sequence). Between the trimmed V and J ends, which lost 3 bases and 3 bases, there was a span of 6 bases. This CDR3 has 13 amino acids. The CDR3 region has the DNA TGTGCCAGCAGCTTTGCCAGCTACAATGAGCAGTTCTTC. This sequence encodes CASSFASYNEQFF.

The chain links TRBV7-9 to TRBJ1-6; no firm D call. This CDR3 is 19 amino acids long. Germline CDR1 is SEHNR and CDR2 is FQNEAQ (reference sequence). Trimming stripped 5 bases from V and 0 bases from J, with 20 bases between. CDR3: CASSLGDPRFSSYNSPLHF. Here the CDR3 DNA reads TGTGCCAGCAGCCTAGGAGACCCCAGGTTCAGCTCCTATAATTCACCCCTCCACTTT.

The chain employs TRBV7-9 and TRBJ1-3, with a weak D call TRBD1 (6 bases). Trimming shortened V by 5 bases and J by 3 bases, and 17 bases separated the two germline ends. CDR1 and CDR2 from the germline V gene are SEHNR and FQNEAQ (reference sequence). This CDR3 is 16 amino acids long. The CDR3 loop reads CASSPGDRNFGNTIYF. The CDR3 bases are TGTGCCAGCAGCCCCGGAGACAGGAACTTTGGAAACACCATATATTTT.

This chain joins TRBV5-4 and TRBJ1-1; 8 positions agree with TRBD1. V was pared by 2 bases and J by 5 bases, with 8 bases of the junction left unmatched. The length of the CDR3 is 15 residues. From germline, CDR1 is SGHNT and CDR2 YYREEE (reference sequence). This CDR3 reads CASSFADRGGTEAFF. As DNA, the CDR3 is TGTGCCAGCAGCTTCGCTGACAGGGGAGGGACTGAAGCTTTCTTT.

The rearrangement uses TRBV3-1 (or the pseudogene TRBV3-2) and TRBJ2-5; 10 bases map to TRBD2. Trimming at V came to 4 bases and at J to 9 bases, leaving 17 bases not matched to a gene. This CDR3 is 17 amino acids long. Germline V gene data show CDR1 as LGHDT and CDR2 as YNNKEL (reference sequence). The CDR3: CASSPGKREGFAMPQYF. CDR3 DNA sequence: TGTGCCAGCAGCCCAGGGAAGCGGGAGGGGTTTGCAATGCCCCAGTACTTC.

The chain is built from TRBV5-1 and TRBJ2-7; D possibly corresponds to TRBD2 (6 bases). CDR3 length: 16 residues. Per the germline V gene, CDR1 is SGHRS and CDR2 is YFSETQ. V was cut by 2 bases and J by 0 bases, with 15 bases left in between. In nucleotides, the CDR3 is TGCGCCAGCAGCTTATCCCCGGGGGTGCTCTCCTACGAGCAGTACTTC. It encodes CASSLSPGVLSYEQYF.

This clone showed up many times. The CDR3: CASSPEGRTGGYTF. In DNA form, the CDR3 reads TGTGCCAGCTCACCCGAGGGCCGAACCGGGGGCTACACCTTC. The J gene is TRBJ1-2, the V gene TRBV18; no firm D call. The germline gives CDR1 KGHSH, CDR2 LQKENI. The CDR3 length is 14 residues. V was clipped by 3 bases and J by 8 bases, with 16 bases between them.